The 6 T cell receptor beta chains below come from one sample, sequenced in a study of T cell changes during pregnancy in multiple sclerosis. Clones were sequenced by immunoSEQ multiplex PCR, and TCRdb holds only the in-frame ones, with some missing. The repertoire holds 85,000 to 120,000 clones, with 75% to 95% as singletons. Sequences were derived from peripheral blood, sampled before pregnancy. These receptors originate from a female donor with multiple sclerosis, enrolled in a pregnancy study.

The chain is built from TRBV29-1 and TRBJ2-1, with 8 bases that match TRBD2. This CDR3 is 14 amino acids long. Germline CDR1 and CDR2: SQVTM and ANQGSEA. Trimming removed 7 bases from V and 0 bases from J; junction bases left unmatched: 5. The CDR3, as DNA: TGCAGCGGACGGGGGACTAGCTCCTACAATGAGCAGTTCTTC. Translation: CSGRGTSSYNEQFF.

This clone has only one observation. The V gene is TRBV7-3, the J gene TRBJ2-5; the match to TRBD1 covers 8 bases. The CDR3 is 14 amino acids. Germline-derived CDR1 and CDR2 are SGHTA and FQGTGA. The J segment lost 2 bases and the V segment lost 5 bases, leaving 4 bases of the junction unmatched. CDR3 protein: CASSPHRGQETQYF. In DNA, the CDR3 is TGTGCCAGCAGCCCACACAGGGGGCAAGAGACCCAGTACTTC.

The chain employs TRBV21-1 and TRBJ1-2. TRBV21-1 is tagged as a pseudogene. The CDR3 sequence is 13 residues long. For the CDR3, the DNA is TGTGCCAGCAGCCACGGGGGTCACTATGGCTACACCTTC. Its translation is CASSHGGHYGYTF.

The J gene is TRBJ1-4, the V gene TRBV2; D ambiguous. V lost 3 bases and J 2 bases, leaving 13 bases between the germline ends. Germline V lookup: CDR1 SNHLY, CDR2 FYNNEI. This CDR3 is built from 16 residues. CDR3 coding DNA: TGTGCCAGCAGTGAGAGGGTATCGGGGACTAATGAAAAACTGTTTTTT. Translated, it gives CASSERVSGTNEKLFF.

Only one count was recorded for this clone. The chain links TRBV18 to TRBJ2-1; D not certain. The V end lost 3 bases, the J end lost 8 bases, and 23 bases lay between the germline ends. Germline V lookup: CDR1 KGHSH, CDR2 LQKENI. The CDR3 runs to 17 residues. CDR3 nucleotide sequence: TGTGCCAGCTCACCGCCTCTGTCCAGTCCCTCTTTTTATGAGCAGTTCTTC. Translating gives CASSPPLSSPSFYEQFF.

The chain recombines TRBV7-2 with TRBJ1-6; D unresolved. Trimming removed 0 bases from V and 6 bases from J, with 6 bases in between. CDR1 is SGHTA, CDR2 FQGNSA, per germline. The CDR3 loop spans 14 amino acids. CDR3 amino acids: CASSLAGLNSPLHF. CDR3 nucleotides: TGTGCCAGCAGCTTAGCCGGACTTAATTCACCCCTCCACTTT.